The T cell receptor (beta chain) described here comes from a study of T-cell memory formation after mild COVID-19 (dated by TCRdb to 2020 to 2022). About the full investigation: TCR sequence clusters from the two donors were found to be largely donor specific. T-cell clones expanding and contracting after mild COVID-19 in a couple of donors were tracked by longitudinal TCRalpha and TCRbeta repertoire sequencing. The cohort was made up of two young adult volunteers, one female and one male, who were previously healthy. On the study overall, not on this receptor specifically: Some responding clones were found in pre-infection memory, which suggests that pre-existing cross-reactive memory T cells took part in the SARS-CoV-2 response. Whether the second-wave clones peaking on day 37 were SARS-CoV-2 specific was not confirmed. Clones contracting from day 15 to 85 had balanced CD4/CD8 phenotypes, while a second wave expanding from day 15 to 37 was biased towards CD4+. Contracting CD4+ clones were located mainly in the CM and EM memory subsets, whereas CD8+ clones were found to be enriched in EMRA. Only a couple of mild cases were covered by the study, and larger cohorts that include severe cases with pre-infection samples were considered necessary.

Reading from cysteine to phenylalanine, the CDR3 counts 14 amino acids. Just CDR3 DNA is preserved here, 42 bases in frame from base 1. Trimming removed 8 bases from V and 5 bases from J; the gene matches leave 7 bases unexplained. From the germline V gene, CDR1 is MNHNS and CDR2 is SASEGT. The run used an Illumina NovaSeq 6000. Using 5'RACE with constant-segment primers, TCRalpha and TCRbeta cDNA libraries were constructed, with sample barcodes and unique molecular identifiers added in the process. RNA was extracted from every sample with Trizol reagent. The libraries were amplified in two PCR steps, and the second step added a second sample barcode and Illumina TruSeq adapters. Sequencing of the libraries was done on an Illumina NovaSeq, producing 2 x 150 bp paired-end reads. The authors processed their data as follows. With migec v1.2.7, reads were demultiplexed and then collapsed into UMI-guided consensus sequences. Using mixcr v2.1.11, UMI consensuses were aligned to TRA and TRB V and J templates and then assembled into clonotypes. Clonotypes were classified as expanded or contracted when called significant by both edgeR and NoisET, with noise models trained on biological replicates. For edgeR calls, the cutoffs were a false discovery rate-adjusted p below 0.01 and a log2 fold-change threshold of 1. PCA with hierarchical clustering of max-normalized trajectories of the 1000 most abundant clonotypes was used as exploratory dynamics analysis. Each responding clone was given a CD4 or CD8 phenotype based on the CD4+ and CD8+ repertoires, which had been sequenced separately. TCRdb reran the public reads through fastp at Q25 and MiXCR, keeping productive beta chains. Every distinct CDR3 protein forms one entry, paired with its most common genes and DNA. TCRdb's processing, not the authors' own work, is the source of the V and J calls. Here the sample has 400,000 to 500,000 distinct CDR3 sequences; about 20% occur a single time. The biggest ten clones account for 7.5% to 10% of the sample.

This clonotype was counted only a few times. Its antigen is not yet known. The record has no base qualities; no much larger clone is one base away. Ficoll-Paque density gradient centrifugation was used to isolate PBMCs. The material sequenced was PBMCs or a T cell subset sorted from them (not recorded which). This clonotype was obtained from an adult woman who had mild COVID-19 (a few samples of this study predate the infection). The sample titles of this study are shuffled in the database, so cell type and time point are left out; the donor was told from shared clones. This chain joins TRBV6-1 to TRBJ2-7, with 12 central nucleotides matching TRBD2. This receptor has the CDR3 CASPGLAGGDEQYF. The nucleotide sequence is TGTGCCAGCCCGGGACTAGCGGGCGGCGACGAGCAGTACTTC.